This T cell receptor (beta chain) originates from a study of cytomegalovirus exposure and HLA in healthy donors. The CDR3 consists of 13 residues. From germline, CDR1 is SGHRS and CDR2 YFSETQ. Trimming stripped 4 bases from V and 4 bases from J, with 11 bases between. Broader study findings: The authors later linked a missense DCLRE1C variant to TCR beta V- and J-gene trimming. HLA alleles were associated with roughly 17,000 TCR beta sequences in a later analysis at 0.05 false discovery rate.

Note on this clone: Its antigen is unidentified.

It was with 60 Vbeta and 13 Jbeta primers that the PCR ran. TCRdb's table, derived via immunoSEQ multiplex PCR, lists solely in-frame clones and lacks some. This table holds about 64,000 clones, over 70% found once. This TCR came from a male donor in good health and CMV-seropositive. The material sequenced was PBMCs. The genes are TRBV5-1 and TRBJ1-1; D may be TRBD1 (5 bases). The chain's CDR3 is CASSPGTSTEAFF. The CDR3 nucleotides read TGCGCCAGCAGCCCGGGGACTTCCACTGAAGCTTTCTTT.